Listed here are 6 T cell receptor beta chains from one sample, sequenced in a study of beta chain features in type 1 diabetes. Findings and limits, study-wide: When Type 1 diabetes patients were examined, their TCRB CDR3s proved moderately but significantly shorter in all four CD4+ subsets.

Expressed TCRB transcripts got sequenced, as all isolated RNA was reverse transcribed. The protocol was immunoSEQ multiplex PCR, while the TCRdb copy is restricted to in-frame clones and leaves out a portion. The sample has about 280,000 clones, about 15% seen once. No antigen has been assigned to these receptors. The sequencing input was naive CD4+ T cells from blood. These receptors originate from a man aged 18 to 29 with type 1 diabetes.

This clone was observed a few times. J is TRBJ2-7 and V is TRBV18; 10 bases agree with TRBD1. The CDR3 loop spans 14 amino acids. The germline V gene encodes CDR1 KGHSH and CDR2 LQKENI. The ends lost 3 bases at V and 5 bases at J; junction bases unmatched: 4. The CDR3, as DNA: TGTGCCAGCTCACCCGGGACAGGGGTCCACGAGCAGTACTTC. This sequence encodes CASSPGTGVHEQYF.

This clone came up a few times. V usage is TRBV18 and J usage is TRBJ2-7; weak D call: TRBD1 (6 bases). The CDR3 contains 15 residues. Trimming cost V 3 bases and J 0 bases, with 12 bases left between them. Germline values: CDR1 KGHSH, CDR2 LQKENI. The CDR3 DNA is TGTGCCAGCTCACCCTCGACAGGTCACTCCTACGAGCAGTACTTC. Its translation is CASSPSTGHSYEQYF.

This chain uses TRBV7-2 with TRBJ2-2, with 9 bases aligning to TRBD2. CDR1 is SGHTA, CDR2 FQGNSA, per germline. J gave up 4 bases and V 1 base, and 4 bases lay outside the gene matches. The CDR3 runs to 16 residues. CDR3 amino acids: CASSLVAGVGTGELFF. The DNA for the CDR3 is TGTGCCAGCAGCTTAGTAGCGGGAGTAGGCACCGGGGAGCTGTTTTTT.

In its sample, this clone was seen a few times. The V and J genes are TRBV18 and TRBJ2-3; 7 bases align to TRBD2. V was clipped by 3 bases and J by 1 base; unmatched bases: 4. The germline gives CDR1 KGHSH, CDR2 LQKENI. The CDR3 length is 15 residues. The CDR3 loop reads CASSPSGARTDTQYF. CDR3 DNA sequence: TGTGCCAGCTCACCCAGCGGGGCCCGCACAGATACGCAGTATTTT.

CDR3 amino acids: CASRLRQLNTEAFF. In DNA form, the CDR3 reads TGTGCCAGCAGACTTCGACAGTTGAACACTGAAGCTTTCTTT. The chain recombines TRBV21-1 with TRBJ1-1; the table's D gene call, TRBD1, was not cross checked with the DNA. TRBV21-1 is annotated as a pseudogene. The CDR3 is 14 amino acids.

As DNA, the CDR3 is TGTGCCAGCAGCCCGCCGACAAGCACAGATACGCAGTATTTT. Encoded protein: CASSPPTSTDTQYF. V is TRBV5-4 and J is TRBJ2-3; D not resolved. There are 14 residues in the CDR3. The V gene's germline CDR1 is SGHNT and CDR2 YYREEE (reference sequence). The V and J ends lost 4 bases and 0 bases respectively, with 9 bases between them.